Detailed here is one TCR beta chain. What it binds is unknown. The data are from a study of T cell responses to AZD1222 COVID-19 vaccine. Sequenced by immunoSEQ multiplex PCR; TCRdb stores in-frame clones only, minus some. The table has under 150,000 clones, roughly 89% seen once. The CDR3 spans 16 residues. From germline, CDR1 is SGHVS and CDR2 FQNEAQ. V was trimmed by 4 bases and J by 7 bases, leaving 17 bases between them. Regarding the study as a whole: As reported, nearly half of all spike-specific TCRs target variant regions that are unmutated. Clonal diversity was possibly underestimated; the donors were predominantly white British and more often female. After the peak T cell response, and only then, were repertoires sampled.

The chain is built from TRBV7-8 and TRBJ1-6; D not resolved. This sequence originates from an adult in good health. This specimen was peripheral blood, taken on day 0 of AZD1222 vaccination. The CDR3 region has the DNA TGTGCCAGCAGCTCGACATTGACAATTCGCAATTCACCCCTCCACTTT. Translation: CASSSTLTIRNSPLHF.